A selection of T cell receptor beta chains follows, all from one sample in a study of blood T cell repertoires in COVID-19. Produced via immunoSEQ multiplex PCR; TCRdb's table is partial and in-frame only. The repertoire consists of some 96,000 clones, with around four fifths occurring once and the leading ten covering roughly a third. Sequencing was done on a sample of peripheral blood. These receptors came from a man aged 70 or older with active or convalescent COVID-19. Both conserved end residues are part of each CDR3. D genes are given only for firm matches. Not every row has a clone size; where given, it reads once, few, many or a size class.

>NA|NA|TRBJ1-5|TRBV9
TGTGCCAGCAGCGCCCCAGGGGTCCTTCAGCCCCAGCATTTT
CASSAPGVLQPQHF
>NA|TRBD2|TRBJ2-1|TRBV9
TGTGCCAGCAGCGCGGGGGGACCCCTGGGAGAGCAGTTCTTC
CASSAGGPLGEQFF
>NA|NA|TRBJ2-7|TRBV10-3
TGTGCCATCAATTATGGCAGAGGGTACGAGCAGTACTTC
CAINYGRGYEQYF
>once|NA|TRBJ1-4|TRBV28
TGTGCCAGCAGACGCCAAACAGGGTTTGGCGAAAAACTGTTTTTT
CASRRQTGFGEKLFF
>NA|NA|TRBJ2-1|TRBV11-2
TGTGCCAGCAGCTTAGGAAGCGGCTCCTACAATGAGCAGTTCTTC
CASSLGSGSYNEQFF
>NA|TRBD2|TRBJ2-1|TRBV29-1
TGCAGCGTTGAAGAAATAGCGGGAGGGTATGAGCAGTTCTTC
CSVEEIAGGYEQFF
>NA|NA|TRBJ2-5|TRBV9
TGTGCCAGCAGCGCGGAGGGTGGCGGGACAGAGACCCAGTACTTC
CASSAEGGGTETQYF
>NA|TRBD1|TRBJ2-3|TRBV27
TGTGCCAGCAGTTTGGTACAGGGGGTTTTACCAAGAGCAGATACGCAGTATTTT
CASSLVQGVLPRADTQYF
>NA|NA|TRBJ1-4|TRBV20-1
TGCAGTGCCCCCTTATCGGGGGAACTGTTTTTT
CSAPLSGELFF
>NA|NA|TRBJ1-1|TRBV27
TGTGCCAGCAGTGGACTGCGGAACACTGAAGCTTTCTTT
CASSGLRNTEAFF
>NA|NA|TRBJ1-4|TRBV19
TGTGCCAGTAGGGGAGACAGGATGGGGAATGAAAAACTGTTTTTT
CASRGDRMGNEKLFF
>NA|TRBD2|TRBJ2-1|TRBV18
TGTGCCAGCTCACCAACACTAGCGGGGGAGGGTGAGCAGTTCTTC
CASSPTLAGEGEQFF
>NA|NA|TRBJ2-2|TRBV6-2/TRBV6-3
TGTGCCAGCAGTCGTTTCACCGGGGAGCTGTTTTTT
CASSRFTGELFF
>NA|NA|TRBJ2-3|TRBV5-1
TGCGCCAGCAGCTTGGGGGGTCGGCGGGGAGGCGATACGCAGTATTTT
CASSLGGRRGGDTQYF
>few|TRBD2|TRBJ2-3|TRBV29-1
TGCAGCGTTCCTACTAGCGGGAGTTTAAATACGCAGTATTTT
CSVPTSGSLNTQYF
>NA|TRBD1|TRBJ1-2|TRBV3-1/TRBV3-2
TGTGCCAGCAGCCATTGGACAGGAGGTTGGGGCTACACCTTC
CASSHWTGGWGYTF
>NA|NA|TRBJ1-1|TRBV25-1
TGTGCCAGCAGGGCCCTCACAGGGTTTGATGAAGCTTTCTTT
CASRALTGFDEAFF
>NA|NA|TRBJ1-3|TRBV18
TGTGCCAGCTCTCCAGGGACTCCAGCCTCTGGAAACACCATATATTTT
CASSPGTPASGNTIYF
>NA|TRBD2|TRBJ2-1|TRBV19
TGTGCCAGTAGGGCGATTGGGACTAGCGGGTTCTCCTACAATGAGCAGTTCTTC
CASRAIGTSGFSYNEQFF
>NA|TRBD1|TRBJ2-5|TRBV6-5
TGTGCCAGCAACACAGGGGGATTAATAGAGACCCAGTACTTC
CASNTGGLIETQYF
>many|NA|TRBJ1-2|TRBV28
TGTGCCAGCAGTTTTACCATAGCTAACTATGGCTACACCTTC
CASSFTIANYGYTF
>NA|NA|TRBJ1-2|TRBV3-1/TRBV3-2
TGTGCCAGCAGCTACCAGGCAGGGGACTATGGCTACACCTTC
CASSYQAGDYGYTF